This T cell receptor (beta chain) was captured by sequencing in a study of T-cell memory formation after mild COVID-19. Across the whole study: Clusters of TCRs were largely donor specific. Study-wide results and limits: Chiefly within CM and EM were the contracting CD4+ clones; CD8+ ones were within EMRA. While clones contracting from day 15 to 85 were balanced between CD4 and CD8, later expanders leaned CD4+.

Trimming pared 0 bases from V and 1 base from J, leaving 10 bases between. This CDR3 spans 15 amino acids. Germline CDR1 SGHNT, CDR2 YYREEE (reference sequence). With respect to this clonotype: Its matching antigen is unknown.

A 5'RACE reaction primed in the constant segment made cDNA libraries of TCR alpha and TCR beta, and these carried sample barcodes and UMIs. TCRdb independently ran MiXCR on the 5' RACE reads; one entry per CDR3 protein. The profile shows about 300,000 distinct CDR3 sequences, roughly a fifth of them singletons. The sample consisted of PBMCs or a T cell subset sorted from them (not recorded which). The gene calls are TRBV5-4 and TRBJ2-5, with D tentatively TRBD1 or TRBD2 (5 bases each). The clonotype comes from a man aged 18 to 30 who had mild COVID-19 (a few samples of this study predate the infection). Cell type and time point are not known. The CDR3 here is CASSLDGAFQETQYF. CDR3 DNA: TGTGCCAGCAGCTTGGACGGGGCCTTCCAAGAGACCCAGTACTTC.